Shown below are 31 T cell receptor beta chains from a single sample sequenced in a study of cytomegalovirus exposure and HLA in healthy donors. Vbeta (60) and Jbeta (13) primers were used in the PCR. TCRdb's copy holds only in-frame clones and misses some; the assay was immunoSEQ multiplex PCR. The repertoire includes some 130,000 clones, about 74% of them detected once, and 3% to 3.5% sits in the top ten. Sequencing used PBMCs. The receptors come from a man in his forties in good health and CMV-seronegative.

The chain couples TRBV7-2 to TRBJ1-4, with TRBD1 identical over 7 bases. The germline V gene encodes CDR1 SGHTA and CDR2 FQGNSA. The CDR3 has 16 amino acids. V lost 5 bases and J lost 0; bases outside the gene matches: 6. CDR3 sequence reads: CASSVGTVPTNEKLFF. Written as DNA, the CDR3 is TGTGCCAGCAGCGTAGGGACAGTACCAACTAATGAAAAACTGTTTTTT.

The chain links TRBV1 to TRBJ2-7; TRBD2, the table's D call, was not compared with the DNA. TRBV1 is a pseudogene locus. The CDR3 is 17 amino acids. CDR3 sequence (DNA): TGCACCAGCAGCCGAAGGGGAAAGCGGGCCTGGCGCGGCGAGCAGTACTTC. It specifies CTSSRRGKRAWRGEQYF.

Only one count was recorded for this clone. Other nucleotide sequences from this sample produce the same CDR3. This chain joins TRBV28 and TRBJ2-7, with 9 bases identical to TRBD1. The V gene end was trimmed by 5 bases and the J gene end by 3 bases; junction bases not matched to a gene: 5. Germline assignment: CDR1 MDHEN and CDR2 SYDVKM. The CDR3 has 14 residues. CDR3 loop: CASSNPGQGYEQYF. CDR3 nucleotides: TGTGCCAGCAGTAATCCGGGACAGGGCTACGAGCAGTACTTC.

The genes are TRBV7-9 and TRBJ1-6; TRBD1 agrees at 8 bases. Unmatched junction bases numbered 9, after V lost 4 bases and J lost 4 bases. The germline V gene has CDR1 SEHNR and CDR2 FQNEAQ (reference sequence). This CDR3 contains 17 residues. CDR3 in amino acids: CASSSLGQGAYNSPLHF. The CDR3 DNA reads TGTGCCAGCAGCTCCTTGGGGCAGGGGGCTTATAATTCACCCCTCCACTTT. The entire variable domain, with the rest obtained from reference TRBV7-9 and TRBJ1-6, is as follows: DTGVSQNPRHKITKRGQNVTFRCDPISEHNRLYWYRQTLGQGPEFLTYFQNEAQLEKSRLLSDRFSAERPKGSFSTLEIQRTEQGDSAMYLCASSSLGQGAYNSPLHFGNGTRLTVT.

The gene calls are TRBV5-6 and TRBJ2-1; no clear D. Between the trimmed V and J ends, which lost 3 bases and 2 bases, there was a span of 12 bases. This CDR3 is 15 amino acids long. CDR1 SGHDT and CDR2 YYEEEE come from the germline V gene. The CDR3 DNA sequence: TGTGCCAGCAGCTCGCTGAATACAGCCTACAATGAGCAGTTCTTC. Translated: CASSSLNTAYNEQFF.

This clone was observed a few times. The V gene is TRBV6-5, the J gene TRBJ2-3; D call uncertain. Germline CDR1 is MNHEY and CDR2 is SVGAGI. This CDR3 has 16 amino acids. With 0 bases removed from V and 3 bases from J, the gap between germline ends came to 13 bases. Here the CDR3 reads CASSYSTLALTDTQYF. In DNA form, the CDR3 reads TGTGCCAGCAGTTACTCGACTTTGGCACTTACAGATACGCAGTATTTT.

The V gene is TRBV6-5, the J gene TRBJ1-2; a weak D match, TRBD1 (5 bases). The length of the CDR3 is 13 residues. Between the trimmed V and J ends, which lost 6 bases and 3 bases, there was a span of 11 bases. Germline CDR1 and CDR2: MNHEY and SVGAGI. Written as DNA, the CDR3 is TGTGCCAGCAGCTCCAGGGCGTACTATGGCTACACCTTC. It translates to CASSSRAYYGYTF.

The gene calls are TRBV9 and TRBJ2-2; no clear D gene. Deletions cut 2 bases from V and 3 bases from J, with 14 bases between. Germline V gene data show CDR1 as SGDLS and CDR2 as YYNGEE. This CDR3 has 16 amino acids. The CDR3 loop reads CASSVDSPRHTGELFF. In DNA, the CDR3 is TGTGCCAGCAGCGTTGACTCGCCCCGACACACCGGGGAGCTGTTTTTT.

V and J are TRBV27 and TRBJ2-3; 11 nucleotides agree with TRBD2. The CDR3 consists of 16 residues. J gave up 2 bases and V 3 bases, and 4 bases lay outside the gene matches. Germline V gene sequence: CDR1 MNHEY, CDR2 SMNVEV (reference sequence). This CDR3 is CASSLLAGGPTDTQYF. The CDR3 coding sequence is TGTGCCAGCAGTTTGTTAGCGGGAGGGCCCACAGATACGCAGTATTTT.

In the case of this clone: Other DNA sequences within the sample encode an identical CDR3. The chain carries TRBV29-1 and TRBJ1-2, with TRBD1 as a possible D gene (6 bases). V was shortened by 2 bases and J by 4 bases, with 17 bases between the two germline ends. Germline V CDR1 and CDR2: SQVTM, ANQGSEA. The length of the CDR3 is 15 residues. This CDR3 reads CSVEKGVGGAYGYTF. As DNA, the CDR3 is TGCAGCGTTGAAAAGGGGGTTGGCGGAGCCTATGGCTACACCTTC. Full variable domain (outside the CDR3, taken from reference TRBV29-1 and TRBJ1-2): SAVISQKPSRDICQRGTSLTIQCQVDSQVTMMFWYRQQPGQSLTLIATANQGSEATYESGFVIDKFPISRPNLTFSTLTVSNMSPEDSSIYLCSVEKGVGGAYGYTFGSGTRLTVV.

V is TRBV19 and J is TRBJ2-5; tentative D call: TRBD1 (5 bases). Germline assignment: CDR1 LNHDA and CDR2 SQIVND (reference sequence). The length of the CDR3 is 13 residues. The germline V and J ends were trimmed by 6 bases and 5 bases, with 13 bases remaining between them. The CDR3 protein is CASRGSGLETQYF. CDR3 sequence (DNA): TGTGCCAGTAGGGGTTCAGGGTTGGAGACCCAGTACTTC.

V usage is TRBV5-1 and J usage is TRBJ2-1, with 10 bases that match TRBD2. This CDR3 comprises 15 residues. The J segment lost 5 bases and the V segment lost 5 bases, leaving 7 bases of the junction unmatched. The germline CDR1 and CDR2 sequences are SGHRS and YFSETQ. The CDR3 here is CASRPPSGGNNEQFF. The DNA for the CDR3 is TGCGCCAGCAGGCCCCCTAGCGGGGGCAACAATGAGCAGTTCTTC.

This clone was observed a few times. This chain links TRBV4-3 with TRBJ2-1, with D tentatively TRBD1 (6 bases). Trimming stripped 2 bases from V and 8 bases from J, with 13 bases between. Per germline, CDR1 LGHNA and CDR2 YSLEER. This CDR3 is 14 amino acids long. The CDR3 DNA sequence: TGCGCCAGCAGCCAAATTGACAGGCGCGATGAGCAGTTCTTC. Protein sequence: CASSQIDRRDEQFF.

This clone showed up just a few times. J is TRBJ1-1 and V is TRBV19; a weak D match, TRBD1 (6 bases). Looked up from germline, CDR1 is LNHDA and CDR2 is SQIVND (reference sequence). V dropped 5 bases and J dropped 5 bases, with 18 bases sitting between them. The CDR3 totals 15 residues. The CDR3 spells CASSVTTGPETEAFF. The CDR3 DNA reads as TGTGCCAGTAGTGTGACTACAGGGCCGGAGACTGAAGCTTTCTTT.

V and J are TRBV7-8 and TRBJ1-6, with a possible D match to TRBD1 (5 bases). The CDR3 contains 15 residues. V gave up 6 bases and J gave up 5 bases, with 14 bases separating them. Germline lookup yields CDR1 SGHVS and CDR2 FQNEAQ. CDR3 in DNA: TGTGCCAGCAGGCGGGGGGGTGTTGATAATTCACCCCTCCACTTT. Translated, it gives CASRRGGVDNSPLHF.

V and J are TRBV5-1 and TRBJ2-7; TRBD1 is a possible D gene (6 bases). Trimming left V 4 bases short and J 6 bases short, with 8 bases between. Germline values: CDR1 SGHRS, CDR2 YFSETQ. CDR3 length: 11 amino acids. For the CDR3, the DNA is TGCGCCAGCAGCCCGGACAGCGAGCAGTACTTC. Translating gives CASSPDSEQYF. Looking up the rest from reference TRBV5-1 and TRBJ2-7 gives the full variable domain: KAGVTQTPRYLIKTRGQQVTLSCSPISGHRSVSWYQQTPGQGLQFLFEYFSETQRNKGNFPGRFSGRQFSNSRSEMNVSTLELGDSALYLCASSPDSEQYFGPGTRLTVT.

CDR3 nucleotides: TGTGCCAGCTCACCCGGACAGGGGGCGCGTGATCAGCCCCAGCATTTT. Translating it yields CASSPGQGARDQPQHF. V and J are TRBV18 and TRBJ1-5; TRBD1 matches 11 bases. This CDR3 is built from 16 residues. Germline trimming cut 3 bases from V and 5 bases from J; bases unmatched to any gene: 6. CDR1 KGHSH and CDR2 LQKENI come from the germline V gene.

This chain uses TRBV30 with TRBJ2-5; 10 bases align to TRBD2. The germline gives CDR1 GTSNPN, CDR2 SVGIG (reference sequence). J was trimmed by 5 bases and V by 2 bases; bases with no gene match: 8. There are 15 residues in the CDR3. Written as DNA, the CDR3 is TGTGCCTGGAGTCGGAGGGGAGCGGGGGGGGAGACCCAGTACTTC. Translated: CAWSRRGAGGETQYF.

The rearrangement links TRBV6-1 to TRBJ1-1; the match to TRBD1 covers 9 bases. Trimming removed 8 bases from V and 4 bases from J; junction bases left unmatched: 5. The CDR3 length is 13 residues. CDR1 MNHNS and CDR2 SASEGT come from the germline V gene. The DNA for the CDR3 is TGTGCCAGCCTGGGACAGGGTTTCACTGAAGCTTTCTTT. Translating it yields CASLGQGFTEAFF.

The chain employs TRBV14 and TRBJ2-5; D possibly corresponds to TRBD1 (5 bases). CDR1 is SGHDN and CDR2 is FVKESK in the germline V gene. The V gene lost 0 bases and the J gene lost 3 bases, with 14 bases spanning the gap. The CDR3 extends over 16 amino acids. CDR3 sequence reads: CASSQDPSSGKETQYF. CDR3 in DNA: TGTGCCAGCAGCCAAGATCCTTCGTCAGGGAAAGAGACCCAGTACTTC.

The V and J genes are TRBV11-2 and TRBJ2-1, with 9 bases that match TRBD1. The junction had 0 bases not matched to a gene; V was cut back by 5 bases and J by 7 bases. Per germline, CDR1 SGHAT and CDR2 FQNNGV. The CDR3 has 12 residues. CDR3 in DNA: TGTGCCAGCAGCGGACAGGGGAATGAGCAGTTCTTC. It encodes CASSGQGNEQFF.

V is TRBV30 and J is TRBJ2-1; 9 bases are shared with TRBD2. Germline V gene data show CDR1 as GTSNPN and CDR2 as SVGIG (reference sequence). The CDR3 has 15 residues. V lost 0 bases to trimming and J lost 0 bases; unmatched junction nucleotides: 0. CDR3 coding DNA: TGTGCCTGGAGTGTACTAGCGGGCTCCTACAATGAGCAGTTCTTC. This sequence encodes CAWSVLAGSYNEQFF.

The rearrangement joins TRBV28 to TRBJ1-2, with TRBD1 matching over 8 bases. With 6 bases clipped from V and 5 bases from J, the junction kept 5 bases outside the gene matches. The CDR3 is made up of 13 amino acids. Germline CDR1 reads MDHEN; CDR2 reads SYDVKM. CDR3 nucleotide sequence: TGTGCCAGCAGGACAGGGGAAGGGTATGGCTACACCTTC. It is translated as CASRTGEGYGYTF.

V is TRBV7-9 and J is TRBJ1-1, with 7 bases lining up with TRBD1. V shed 3 bases and J 4 bases; nucleotides not matched to a gene: 8. The CDR3 is made up of 15 amino acids. Germline V gene data show CDR1 as SEHNR and CDR2 as FQNEAQ (reference sequence). CDR3 residues: CASSFQGGHGTEAFF. CDR3 sequence (DNA): TGTGCCAGCAGCTTTCAGGGGGGTCACGGCACTGAAGCTTTCTTT.

The chain links TRBV28 to TRBJ2-5; TRBD1 matches 7 bases. Germline trimming cut 8 bases from V and 5 bases from J; bases unmatched to any gene: 11. The CDR3 contains 14 residues. Per germline, CDR1 MDHEN and CDR2 SYDVKM. The CDR3 spells CASLASQGMETQYF. Here the CDR3 DNA reads TGTGCCAGCCTAGCATCACAGGGGATGGAGACCCAGTACTTC.

The CDR3 DNA reads as TGTGCCAGCAACGTTGGGGGCGACACTGAAGCTTTCTTT. Residues: CASNVGGDTEAFF. This chain uses TRBV6-6 with TRBJ1-1; perhaps TRBD1 as D (6 bases). Germline CDR1 is MNHNY and CDR2 is SVGAGI (reference sequence). The CDR3 is made up of 13 amino acids. Trimming cost V 7 bases and J 3 bases, with 12 bases left between them.

The V and J genes are TRBV18 and TRBJ1-1; D gene uncertain. The CDR3 loop spans 15 amino acids. Between the trimmed V and J ends, which lost 3 bases and 1 base, there was a span of 12 bases. Germline V gene data show CDR1 as KGHSH and CDR2 as LQKENI. CDR3 sequence: CASSPITAGNTEAFF. The DNA for the CDR3 is TGTGCCAGCTCACCCATAACGGCAGGGAACACTGAAGCTTTCTTT.

About this clone itself: Other nucleotide sequences in the sample specify the same CDR3. V is TRBV6-5 and J is TRBJ1-1; a weak D match, TRBD1 (5 bases). CDR1 MNHEY and CDR2 SVGAGI come from the germline V gene. The ends were cut back, 0 bases at V and 0 bases at J, with 8 bases in the middle. The CDR3 consists of 15 residues. This CDR3 reads CASSYSRDLNTEAFF. DNA of the CDR3: TGTGCCAGCAGTTACTCCAGGGACTTGAACACTGAAGCTTTCTTT.

The V call is TRBV19, the J call TRBJ1-5, with D possibly matching TRBD1 (5 bases). The ends were cut back, 4 bases at V and 6 bases at J, with 16 bases in the middle. The CDR3 has 15 amino acids. The germline CDR1 and CDR2 sequences are LNHDA and SQIVND (reference sequence). The CDR3 DNA reads TGTGCCAGTAGTAGGGGTCTCCTGGGGGGTCAGCCCCAGCATTTT. This codes for CASSRGLLGGQPQHF. Full variable domain (outside the CDR3, taken from reference TRBV19 and TRBJ1-5): DGGITQSPKYLFRKEGQNVTLSCEQNLNHDAMYWYRQDPGQGLRLIYYSQIVNDFQKGDIAEGYSVSREKKESFPLTVTSAQKNPTAFYLCASSRGLLGGQPQHFGDGTRLSIL.

The rearrangement uses TRBV4-3 and TRBJ1-1, with 8 bases that match TRBD1. V lost 1 base and J lost 1; bases outside the gene matches: 5. The CDR3 spans 16 residues. Germline CDR1 LGHNA, CDR2 YSLEER. The CDR3 DNA reads as TGCGCCAGCAGCCAAGGGACAGGGCACGGGAACACTGAAGCTTTCTTT. This sequence encodes CASSQGTGHGNTEAFF.

This clone came up a few times. The chain has TRBV6-4 and TRBJ2-1; D may be TRBD1 (7 bases). With 2 bases removed from V and 5 bases from J, the gap between germline ends came to 16 bases. The germline CDR1 and CDR2 sequences are MRHNA and SNTAGT. The CDR3 length is 16 residues. The CDR3 DNA reads TGTGCCAGCAGTGACCGGGGGCAGACAGGGCACAATGAGCAGTTCTTC. Protein: CASSDRGQTGHNEQFF.